This TCR beta chain was observed in a study of cytomegalovirus exposure and HLA in healthy donors. Turning to the study itself: Earlier results showed roughly 120 million unique TCR beta sequences derived from approximately 170 million T cells.

This CDR3 has 13 amino acids. Germline-derived CDR1 and CDR2 are MNHEY and SVGAGI. Trimming left V 0 bases short and J 6 bases short, with 9 bases between. The PCR used 60 Vbeta and 13 Jbeta primers. The assay was immunoSEQ multiplex PCR, and TCRdb's table has in-frame clones only and misses some. The table records about 180,000 clones, around 81% of them present only once. The table lists this clone with a few counts. Sequencing was carried out using PBMCs. The chain employs TRBV6-5 and TRBJ2-7; D not resolved. The sequence was collected from a woman between 18 and 29 years old in good health and CMV-seropositive. DNA for the CDR3: TGTGCCAGCAGTTACTCGAAACAATCCGAGCAGTACTTC. This gives the protein CASSYSKQSEQYF.